These T cell receptor beta chains were read from a single sample in a study of blood T cell repertoires in COVID-19. The method was immunoSEQ multiplex PCR; TCRdb's version includes in-frame clones alone and lacks a portion of them. Of about 120,000 clones in the sample, about 70% were seen once. Sequencing used peripheral blood. All receptors derive from a woman in her sixties with acute or convalescent COVID-19. Each CDR3 is given with its conserved first and last residue. The D gene is left open where the match is weak. Rows may omit the clone size; those that give it use once, few, many or a size class.

clone_size: NA; j_call: TRBJ2-1; d_call: NA; v_call: TRBV21-1; cdr3_nt: TGTGCCAGCAGCAAAGAAGGGTCCCGGGACACCTTCAATGAGCAGTTCTTC; cdr3_aa: CASSKEGSRDTFNEQFF
clone_size: NA; j_call: TRBJ2-1; d_call: TRBD2; v_call: TRBV12-5; cdr3_nt: TGTGCTAGTGGTCCCTCTCGGACTAGCGGGGGCAGCTCCTACAATGAGCAGTTCTTC; cdr3_aa: CASGPSRTSGGSSYNEQFF
clone_size: NA; j_call: TRBJ1-2; d_call: TRBD1; v_call: TRBV28; cdr3_nt: TGTGCCAGCAGTGGGGGGACAGGTCCAGGCTACACCTTC; cdr3_aa: CASSGGTGPGYTF
clone_size: many; j_call: TRBJ1-1; d_call: NA; v_call: TRBV5-1; cdr3_nt: TGCGCCAGCAGCTTGGGGAGGGTGAACACTGAAGCTTTCTTT; cdr3_aa: CASSLGRVNTEAFF
clone_size: NA; j_call: TRBJ2-7; d_call: NA; v_call: TRBV18; cdr3_nt: TGTGCCAGCTCACCACCGCTACTCACCGAGGAGCAGTACTTC; cdr3_aa: CASSPPLLTEEQYF
clone_size: NA; j_call: TRBJ1-5; d_call: NA; v_call: TRBV6-5; cdr3_nt: TGTGCCAGCAGTACTAAATATAGCAATCAGCCCCAGCATTTT; cdr3_aa: CASSTKYSNQPQHF
clone_size: few; j_call: TRBJ2-7; d_call: TRBD1; v_call: TRBV5-3; cdr3_nt: TGTGCCAGAAGCTTCACAGGGGGCCCCTACGAGCAGTACTTC; cdr3_aa: CARSFTGGPYEQYF
clone_size: NA; j_call: TRBJ1-4; d_call: TRBD1; v_call: TRBV25-1; cdr3_nt: TGTGCCAGCAGTGAATTGACAGGGGCTCGTGAAAAACTGTTTTTT; cdr3_aa: CASSELTGAREKLFF
clone_size: NA; j_call: TRBJ1-1; d_call: NA; v_call: TRBV4-2; cdr3_nt: TGTGCCAGCAGCCTGCACGGTCCGGGGAGAGGAGCTTTCTTT; cdr3_aa: CASSLHGPGRGAFF
clone_size: NA; j_call: TRBJ2-5; d_call: TRBD1; v_call: TRBV24-1; cdr3_nt: TGTGCCACCAGTGAATACTCCTCGACAGGGTGGCAAGAGACCCAGTACTTC; cdr3_aa: CATSEYSSTGWQETQYF
clone_size: few; j_call: TRBJ1-1; d_call: NA; v_call: TRBV12-3/TRBV12-4; cdr3_nt: TGTGCCAGCAGTTTGAAGGGGAACGTTGAAGCTTTCTTT; cdr3_aa: CASSLKGNVEAFF
clone_size: few; j_call: TRBJ2-5; d_call: NA; v_call: TRBV3-1/TRBV3-2; cdr3_nt: TGTGCCAGCAGCCAAGCACAGCCCCCAGGGGCCCAGTACTTC; cdr3_aa: CASSQAQPPGAQYF